This entry is about one TCR beta chain. These data originate in a study of blood T cell repertoires in COVID-19. In the study overall: Specimens from acute and convalescent COVID-19 originated in the United States, Italy and Spain. T cells, B-cell-depleted T cells, or PBMCs provided the cDNA or gDNA that served as material.

The V segment lost 1 base and the J segment 0 bases; nucleotides outside the gene matches: 11. The CDR3 spans 19 residues. In germline, CDR1 is LGHDT, CDR2 YNNKEL (reference sequence). The authors' processing: Amplifying reference gene primers gave estimates of nucleated cell counts. Profiling relied on immunoSEQ multiplex PCR, and the TCRdb table lists in-frame clones only, not all of them. V and J calls and clone size are those listed in that table; D and trimming were worked out from the DNA. This sample has approximately 160,000 clones; around 82% occur once, and the top ten carry approximately 9.9%.

The clonotype originates from a man aged 60 to 69 with active or convalescent COVID-19. The chain links TRBV3-1 (or the pseudogene TRBV3-2) to TRBJ2-3, with 9 bases aligning to TRBD2. The specimen was peripheral blood. CDR3 bases: TGTGCCAGCAGCCAAGGGTCAGCGGGGGGCCCTACTAGCACAGATACGCAGTATTTT. As protein: CASSQGSAGGPTSTDTQYF.